This note documents a single T cell receptor beta chain sequence. This record belongs to a study of OX40 agonist ivuxolimab in advanced cancers. Sequencing was performed with immunoSEQ multiplex PCR; in TCRdb, only in-frame clones are kept and a portion is missing. The sample comprises around 50,000 clones, about 87% of which are singletons, and under 2% rests with the top ten. Germline-derived CDR1 and CDR2 are SGHKS and YYEKEE (reference sequence). The CDR3 length is 15 residues. Trimming removed 3 bases at V and 3 bases at J, with 15 bases between. The sequencing here drew on CD4+ or CD8+ T cells sorted from blood, taken in a trial of the OX40 agonist ivuxolimab. This sequence joins TRBV5-5 and TRBJ1-2; D is ambiguous. The sequence was obtained from an adult with an advanced solid tumor such as melanoma, head and neck, liver or kidney cancer. The CDR3 nucleotides read TGTGCCAGCAGCTGGTCTCTTGCAACGGACTATGGCTACACCTTC. Translating gives CASSWSLATDYGYTF.